This TCR beta chain was obtained from a study of OX40 agonist ivuxolimab in advanced cancers. Concerning this clone: No antigen is known for it.

Study-wide results and limits: By week 6 at 0.1 to 3.0 mg/kg, blood CD4+ and CD8+ T cells had expanded clonally. Normalized T-cell clonal expansion was also low in some nonresponders.

The data were produced by immunoSEQ multiplex PCR, yet TCRdb's version contains in-frame clones alone and is incomplete. This table has 70,000 or so clones, approximately 90% appearing once. The clonotype was recovered from an adult with an advanced solid tumor such as melanoma, head and neck, liver or kidney cancer. Specimen: CD4+ or CD8+ T cells sorted from blood, collected in a trial of the OX40 agonist ivuxolimab.

CDR3 protein: CASSPLGGRGDHIQYF. DNA of the CDR3: TGTGCCAGCAGCCCCCTTGGGGGAAGAGGGGACCACATTCAGTACTTC. The V call is TRBV5-6, the J call TRBJ2-4, with D perhaps given as TRBD1 or TRBD2 (5 bases each). This CDR3 comprises 16 residues. Germline V gives CDR1 SGHDT, CDR2 YYEEEE. Trimming stripped 4 bases from V and 8 bases from J, with 22 bases between.